Below are 20 T cell receptor beta chains sequenced from a single sample in a study of blood T cell repertoires in COVID-19. Only in-frame clones appear in the TCRdb table, and some are missing; sequencing was by immunoSEQ multiplex PCR. The sample includes under 300,000 clones, about nine tenths seen only once; the top ten take roughly 5.8%. Sequenced material: peripheral blood. The receptors derive from a man aged 60-69 years with acute or convalescent COVID-19.

The chain joins TRBV6-2 or TRBV6-3 to TRBJ2-6, with D perhaps matching TRBD1 (5 bases). This CDR3 has 18 amino acids. Germline CDR1 reads MNHEY; CDR2 reads SVGEGT. The V end was cut by 4 bases, the J end by 4 bases, with 20 bases between. The CDR3 coding sequence is TGTGCCAGCAGTTTTCCAACCCAGGGATTTTCAGGGGCCAACGTCCTGACTTTC. It yields the protein CASSFPTQGFSGANVLTF.

The chain carries TRBV25-1 and TRBJ2-2, with unresolved D. Trimming shortened V by 1 base and J by 0 bases, and 9 bases separated the two germline ends. The CDR3 runs 16 residues. The germline gives CDR1 MGHDK, CDR2 SYGVNS. Here the CDR3 reads CASSESGIANTGELFF. Written as DNA, the CDR3 is TGTGCCAGCAGTGAATCCGGTATTGCGAACACCGGGGAGCTGTTTTTT.

The chain uses TRBV5-1 and TRBJ1-1; the D gene is possibly TRBD1 (5 bases). V was shortened by 5 bases and J by 3 bases, with 11 bases between the two germline ends. The CDR3 loop spans 13 amino acids. Germline-derived CDR1 and CDR2 are SGHRS and YFSETQ. CDR3 loop: CASRGRADTEAFF. The CDR3 DNA reads as TGCGCCAGCAGAGGCAGGGCGGACACTGAAGCTTTCTTT.

The genes are TRBV27 and TRBJ2-5; 13 bases are a match to TRBD2. There are 14 residues in the CDR3. CDR1 and CDR2 (germline): MNHEY, SMNVEV (reference sequence). Trimming at V came to 6 bases and at J to 5 bases, leaving 3 bases not matched to a gene. The CDR3 reads CASSGLAGAETQYF. The CDR3 nucleotides read TGTGCCAGCAGCGGACTAGCGGGAGCGGAGACCCAGTACTTC.

This chain connects TRBV3-1 (or the pseudogene TRBV3-2) to TRBJ1-1, with D maybe TRBD1 (6 bases). The CDR3 consists of 14 residues. CDR1 and CDR2 from the germline V gene are LGHDT and YNNKEL (reference sequence). The V end was cut by 4 bases, the J end by 1 base, with 10 bases between. CDR3 loop: CASSRVQGNTEAFF. The CDR3 nucleotides read TGTGCCAGCAGCCGGGTACAGGGGAACACTGAAGCTTTCTTT.

The V and J genes are TRBV4-1 and TRBJ2-2; 8 nucleotides line up with TRBD2. Germline V gene sequence: CDR1 MGHRA, CDR2 YSYEKL. This CDR3 spans 17 amino acids. Trimming at V came to 0 bases and at J to 5 bases, leaving 8 bases not matched to a gene. This chain's CDR3 is CASSQEPAGALTGELFF. The CDR3 nucleotides are TGCGCCAGCAGCCAAGAGCCAGCGGGAGCCCTAACCGGGGAGCTGTTTTTT.

The V and J genes are TRBV12-2 and TRBJ1-2; the D call in the table, TRBD1, was not verified against the DNA. TRBV12-2 is a listed pseudogene. The CDR3 sequence is 18 residues long. The CDR3 here is CASRFPSQGSPTLYGYTF. CDR3 in DNA: TGTGCAAGTCGCTTCCCTTCGCAGGGTTCCCCCACATTATATGGCTACACCTTC.

This clone came up once. The gene calls are TRBV29-1 and TRBJ1-2; D remains unclear. Germline V gives CDR1 SQVTM, CDR2 ANQGSEA. The CDR3 is 13 residues long. Deletions cut 6 bases from V and 4 bases from J, with 15 bases between. This CDR3 is CSVPTDGLYGYTF. CDR3 bases: TGCAGCGTCCCCACGGACGGACTCTATGGCTACACCTTC.

The chain recombines TRBV2 with TRBJ1-5; TRBD1 agrees at 8 bases. The CDR3 covers 17 residues. The germline CDR1 and CDR2 sequences are SNHLY and FYNNEI. J lost 6 bases, V lost 7 bases, and 17 bases had no gene match. DNA for the CDR3: TGTGCCAGCACCATTGGACAGGGAACGGGATATGTTCAGCCCCAGCATTTT. Its translation: CASTIGQGTGYVQPQHF.

The chain joins TRBV2 to TRBJ1-4, with D maybe TRBD1 (6 bases). The V end lost 7 bases, the J end lost 10 bases, and 16 bases lay between the germline ends. The CDR3 is made up of 13 amino acids. The germline CDR1 and CDR2 sequences are SNHLY and FYNNEI. CDR3 DNA sequence: TGTGCCAGCAAAGGTTCACAGGGCGGAAAACTGTTTTTT. Its translation is CASKGSQGGKLFF.

The sample holds a few counts of this clone. V gene TRBV18 combines with J gene TRBJ1-2; the match to TRBD1 covers 11 bases. Trimming took 3 bases from V and 4 from J; bases not matched to a gene: 10. The CDR3 is 17 residues long. Germline assignment: CDR1 KGHSH and CDR2 LQKENI. CDR3 region: CASSPLGQGVGSYGYTF. The DNA for the CDR3 is TGTGCCAGCTCACCCTTGGGACAGGGGGTCGGAAGCTATGGCTACACCTTC. Looking up the rest from reference TRBV18 and TRBJ1-2 gives the full variable domain: NAGVMQNPRHLVRRRGQEARLRCSPMKGHSHVYWYRQLPEEGLKFMVYLQKENIIDESGMPKERFSAEFPKEGPSILRIQQVVRGDSAAYFCASSPLGQGVGSYGYTFGSGTRLTVV.

A note on this clone: Germline and junction disagree at one end, which may indicate a read error. The chain couples TRBV30 to TRBJ1-5, with D hard to call. This CDR3 region has 12 residues. CDR1 is GTSNPN and CDR2 is SVGIG in the germline V gene (reference sequence). DNA for the CDR3: TGTGCCTGGAGCGCGCAAGATCATCCCCAGCATTTT. Its protein product is CAWSAQDHPQHF.

The chain is built from TRBV3-1 (or the pseudogene TRBV3-2) and TRBJ2-7, with D possibly TRBD2 on 5 matching bases. There are 17 residues in the CDR3. V lost 1 base, J lost 1 base, and 17 bases lay in between. From germline, CDR1 is LGHDT and CDR2 YNNKEL (reference sequence). CDR3 DNA sequence: TGTGCCAGCAGCCAAGGCGCTAGCCTAGTCACTTCCTACGAGCAGTACTTC. It specifies CASSQGASLVTSYEQYF.

V usage is TRBV2 and J usage is TRBJ2-6; 9 positions agree with TRBD2. V shed 4 bases, J shed 0 bases, and the junction held 10 bases outside the gene matches. CDR1 is SNHLY and CDR2 is FYNNEI in the germline V gene. The CDR3 has 19 residues. The DNA of the CDR3 is TGTGCCAGCAGTGTTTTTCGAAGCGGGAGGACCTCTGGGGCCAACGTCCTGACTTTC. Its translation is CASSVFRSGRTSGANVLTF.

The V gene is TRBV18, the J gene TRBJ1-1; D might be TRBD1 (5 bases). Germline values: CDR1 KGHSH, CDR2 LQKENI. CDR3 length equals 16 residues. V was clipped by 3 bases and J by 5 bases, with 19 bases between them. The DNA for the CDR3 is TGTGCCAGCTCACCTATCTCCCGCAGGGCGGGGACTGAAGCTTTCTTT. The encoded protein is CASSPISRRAGTEAFF.

This clone was seen just once. The chain uses TRBV11-1 and TRBJ2-6, with D unresolved. The CDR3 spans 13 residues. CDR1 and CDR2 from the germline V gene are SGHAT and FQDESV (reference sequence). V lost 6 bases and J 1 base, leaving 4 bases between the germline ends. The DNA for the CDR3 is TGTGCCAGCAGAACATCTGGGGCCAACGTCCTGACTTTC. Encoded protein: CASRTSGANVLTF. Combining the CDR3 with reference TRBV11-1 and TRBJ2-6 gives the whole variable domain EAEVAQSPRYKITEKSQAVAFWCDPISGHATLYWYRQILGQGPELLVQFQDESVVDDSQLPKDRFSAERLKGVDSTLKIQPAELGDSAMYLCASRTSGANVLTFGAGSRLTVL.

The chain combines TRBV2 with TRBJ2-1; no firm D call. V lost 7 bases and J lost 0, with 10 bases in between. The CDR3 extends over 14 amino acids. Looked up from germline, CDR1 is SNHLY and CDR2 is FYNNEI. The CDR3 region is CASNEEHSYNEQFF. Here the CDR3 DNA reads TGTGCCAGCAACGAGGAGCACTCCTACAATGAGCAGTTCTTC.

This chain joins TRBV5-5 and TRBJ1-4; no clear D gene. The V gene lost 2 bases and the J gene lost 5 bases, with 16 bases spanning the gap. The germline V gene encodes CDR1 SGHKS and CDR2 YYEKEE (reference sequence). CDR3 length: 16 amino acids. The CDR3 DNA is TGTGCCAGCAGCTTACCCCCCCCCAGTTCGAATGAAAAACTGTTTTTT. Residues: CASSLPPPSSNEKLFF.

The chain carries TRBV7-3 and TRBJ2-1; 7 positions agree with TRBD2. The CDR3 extends over 16 amino acids. Trimming removed 5 bases from V and 0 bases from J; junction bases left unmatched: 7. The germline gives CDR1 SGHTA, CDR2 FQGTGA. In nucleotides, the CDR3 is TGTGCCAGCAGCGCCACTAGCGACAGCTCCTACAATGAGCAGTTCTTC. Its translation is CASSATSDSSYNEQFF.

The rearrangement joins TRBV11-2 to TRBJ1-1; 7 bases are a match to TRBD1. The CDR3 runs to 13 residues. Germline V CDR1 and CDR2: SGHAT, FQNNGV. With 3 bases clipped from V and 5 bases from J, the junction kept 3 bases outside the gene matches. For the CDR3, the DNA is TGTGCCAGCAGCTTCAACAGGGGTACTGAAGCTTTCTTT. This encodes CASSFNRGTEAFF.